The clone carrying this T cell receptor (beta chain) is large in the sample. Its antigen remains unknown. This sample stems from a study of spatial heterogeneity in lung cancer. From the 5' RACE reads, TCRdb called clonotypes with MiXCR, one entry per CDR3 protein. This table has about 1,000 distinct CDR3 sequences, around 3.9% appearing once. The CDR3 runs 17 residues. The sample's time point: sample taken at primary tumor resection. Sequencing was performed on whole RNA extracted from tumor and nontumor lung tissue, or from frozen PBMC, and the material was left unsorted. Study conclusions and caveats: Intratumoral expanded alpha and beta TCR counts were found to track tumor mutation counts.

The receptor comes from a male donor with early-stage non-small cell lung cancer. This specimen consisted of lung tumor tissue, obtained at surgery. J is TRBJ2-7 and V is TRBV21-1; the table's D gene call, TRBD1, was not cross checked with the DNA. TRBV21-1 is given as a pseudogene. For the CDR3, the DNA is TGTGCCAGCACGGGCTGGAGGGGACAGGGGGCGTCCTACGAGCAGTACGTC. Its translation is CASTGWRGQGASYEQYV.